A selection of T cell receptor beta chains follows, all from one sample in a study of shared clonotypes between healthy human individuals. Data came from immunoSEQ multiplex PCR; TCRdb stores just in-frame clones and leaves some out. This sample yields around 600,000 clones, of which approximately 97% are seen a single time; around 0.058% belongs to the top ten. Sequencing input: naive CD4+ T cells sorted from blood. Every receptor here comes from a woman in her thirties in good health. Both conserved end residues are part of each CDR3. The order of the fields is J gene, D gene, V gene, CDR3 protein. A D gene is named only where the DNA matches it firmly.

TRBJ2-1	NA	TRBV6-1	CASNLPGLTRNEQFF
TRBJ1-2	NA	TRBV5-1	CASSDSDGGYGYTF
TRBJ2-5	NA	TRBV10-1	CASSPDQETQYF
TRBJ1-1	NA	TRBV5-6	CASSFGWVAEAFF
TRBJ1-5	NA	TRBV19	CASSIGQHYQPQHF
TRBJ2-5	NA	TRBV6-6	CASSGPAGREQYF
TRBJ2-5	NA	TRBV29-1	CSVARVQETQYF
TRBJ1-4	NA	TRBV28	CASSSLGSGEKLFF
TRBJ2-1	NA	TRBV7-2	CASSLRQPRGGEQFF
TRBJ2-3	TRBD2	TRBV13	CASRDQLAGARDTQYF
TRBJ2-2	TRBD2	TRBV7-2	CASSPLSGGTGELFF
TRBJ2-7	TRBD2	TRBV4-1	CASSQEAGGYFGEQYF
TRBJ2-7	TRBD1	TRBV5-1	CASSYGDRGYEQYF
TRBJ2-1	TRBD2	TRBV6-5	CASRTGLAGDEQFF
TRBJ1-2	TRBD1	TRBV7-2	CASSPPGTDNYGYTF
NA	TRBD1	TRBV27	CASSFAGGGYEQYF
TRBJ1-3	TRBD1	TRBV6-5	CASSSDRVFGNTIYF
TRBJ1-2	TRBD1	TRBV11-2	CASSLSRTGHGYTF
TRBJ2-7	NA	TRBV2	CASKVAGPYEQYF
TRBJ1-1	NA	TRBV5-6	CASSLLTMFGAFF
TRBJ1-3	TRBD1	TRBV14	CASSRLWDRGLSGNTIYF
TRBJ2-5	NA	TRBV6-5	CASSARGAPREQYF
TRBJ2-6	NA	TRBV5-1	CASSSLGVVDGANVLTF
TRBJ2-3	NA	TRBV5-1	CASSLEADMGTQYF
TRBJ2-1	NA	TRBV11-2	CASSLDFPNEQFF
TRBJ2-3	TRBD2	TRBV7-9	CASSSASGRATDTQYF
TRBJ2-5	NA	TRBV7-6	CASSLAGLSGRETQYF
TRBJ1-1	NA	TRBV6-5	CASSYSIWAEAFF
TRBJ1-2	TRBD1	TRBV6-1	CASSKDRDGYGYTF
TRBJ2-5	NA	TRBV10-3	CATRAPGVQYF
TRBJ2-6	NA	TRBV4-2	CASSQDPYGASGANVLTF
TRBJ2-1	TRBD2	TRBV29-1	CSLSAHLAGARNEQFF
TRBJ2-5	TRBD1	TRBV6-6	CASSRDRRETQYF
TRBJ1-6	NA	TRBV30	CAGGGHSPLHF
TRBJ2-1	TRBD2	TRBV28	CASSSGAGAGNEQFF
TRBJ2-1	TRBD2	TRBV6-6	CASSNLAGGYNEQFF
TRBJ2-2	NA	TRBV19	CASSALAFLPATGELFF
TRBJ2-7	TRBD2	TRBV29-1	CSVEPAREGSYEQYF
TRBJ1-1	NA	TRBV7-9	CASTATVNTEAFF
TRBJ2-3	NA	TRBV7-2	CASSSLATIGLTDTQYF
TRBJ2-3	TRBD2	TRBV29-1	CSVRASGKVDTQYF
TRBJ2-3	TRBD2	TRBV30	CAWSPSGRASGTQYF
TRBJ1-6	NA	TRBV7-2	CASSLASVSPLHF
TRBJ2-7	NA	TRBV7-2	CASRLTGIYEQYF
NA	NA	TRBV5-1	CASSLAGSSYEQYF
TRBJ1-4	NA	TRBV7-9	CASQRGRDEKLFF
TRBJ1-1	TRBD1	TRBV5-1	CASSLGQGRSEAFF
TRBJ2-7	TRBD2	TRBV5-6	CASSLLAGDPYEQYF
TRBJ2-2	TRBD2	TRBV2	CASSVLAGGPGGELFF
TRBJ1-3	NA	TRBV2	CASSDLPTFSGNTIYF